Below are 31 T cell receptor beta chains sequenced from a single sample in a study of cytomegalovirus exposure and HLA in healthy donors. Primers included in the PCR were 60 Vbeta and 13 Jbeta primers. The table came from immunoSEQ multiplex PCR; TCRdb's copy has only in-frame clones and leaves some out. The table has about 180,000 clones, around 81% seen once; the top ten hold around 5.7%. The sample was PBMCs. All receptors derive from a man aged 35 to 55 in good health and CMV-seronegative.

V usage is TRBV5-1 and J usage is TRBJ1-2; D is possibly TRBD1 (6 bases). Germline CDR1 and CDR2: SGHRS and YFSETQ. The ends were cut back, 0 bases at V and 4 bases at J, with 10 bases in the middle. This CDR3 region has 14 residues. CDR3: CASSLAGEGYGYTF. The CDR3 coding sequence is TGCGCCAGCAGCTTGGCAGGGGAAGGCTATGGCTACACCTTC. Filled out from reference TRBV5-1 and TRBJ1-2, the complete variable domain reads KAGVTQTPRYLIKTRGQQVTLSCSPISGHRSVSWYQQTPGQGLQFLFEYFSETQRNKGNFPGRFSGRQFSNSRSEMNVSTLELGDSALYLCASSLAGEGYGYTFGSGTRLTVV.

The chain carries TRBV27 and TRBJ2-1, with 16 positions matching TRBD2. After removal of 4 bases from V and 7 bases from J, the junction contained 7 bases not matched to a gene. Germline assignment: CDR1 MNHEY and CDR2 SMNVEV (reference sequence). The CDR3 extends over 17 amino acids. This chain's CDR3 is CASSSGTSGRAMNEQFF. CDR3 nucleotide sequence: TGTGCCAGCAGTTCCGGGACTAGCGGGAGGGCCATGAATGAGCAGTTCTTC.

The gene calls are TRBV7-2 and TRBJ2-1; no firm D call. The CDR3 has 15 amino acids. From germline, CDR1 is SGHTA and CDR2 FQGNSA. The ends were cut back, 1 base at V and 0 bases at J, with 7 bases in the middle. This chain's CDR3 is CASSLGYFSYNEQFF. CDR3 nucleotides: TGTGCCAGCAGCTTAGGCTACTTCTCCTACAATGAGCAGTTCTTC.

The chain uses TRBV9 and TRBJ2-2; 9 nucleotides match TRBD2. The trim removed 0 bases at V and 4 bases at J, leaving 7 bases unmatched. The CDR3 spans 17 residues. Germline V gives CDR1 SGDLS, CDR2 YYNGEE. In nucleotides, the CDR3 is TGTGCCAGCAGCGTAGCTGGAGCGGGAGGCTTCACCGGGGAGCTGTTTTTT. It codes for CASSVAGAGGFTGELFF. The variable domain in full, with the rest retrieved from reference TRBV9 and TRBJ2-2, is DSGVTQTPKHLITATGQRVTLRCSPRSGDLSVYWYQQSLDQGLQFLIQYYNGEERAKGNILERFSAQQFPDLHSELNLSSLELGDSALYFCASSVAGAGGFTGELFFGEGSRLTVL.

The chain recombines TRBV20-1 with TRBJ1-2; maybe TRBD1 (5 bases). Germline CDR1 and CDR2: DFQATT and SNEGSKA (reference sequence). Trimming pared 5 bases from V and 4 bases from J, leaving 5 bases between. The CDR3 is 10 amino acids. Here the CDR3 DNA reads TGCAGTGCTGGGGCCTATGGCTACACCTTC. Translating it yields CSAGAYGYTF.

The gene calls are TRBV7-2 and TRBJ2-1; 8 bases agree with TRBD2. Looked up from germline, CDR1 is SGHTA and CDR2 is FQGNSA. Trimming removed 5 bases from V and 10 bases from J; junction bases left unmatched: 16. The CDR3 runs 16 residues. The CDR3 region has the DNA TGTGCCAGCAGCCTGAGTTCTAGCGGGTCTACGTACGAGCAGTTCTTC. The encoded protein is CASSLSSSGSTYEQFF.

V is TRBV7-2 and J is TRBJ1-2; a possible D gene is TRBD1 (5 bases). The length of the CDR3 is 13 residues. The germline CDR1 and CDR2 sequences are SGHTA and FQGNSA. The V end was cut by 4 bases, the J end by 2 bases, with 8 bases between. The CDR3, as DNA: TGTGCCAGCAGCTCATCAGGGAACTATGGCTACACCTTC. It yields the protein CASSSSGNYGYTF.

The J gene is TRBJ2-5, the V gene TRBV13; D is undetermined. The CDR3 is 13 amino acids. Per the germline V gene, CDR1 is PRHDT and CDR2 is FYEKMQ (reference sequence). V was pared by 5 bases and J by 1 base, with 8 bases between. CDR3 protein: CASSRVFQETQYF. The CDR3 region has the DNA TGTGCCAGCAGCCGAGTCTTCCAAGAGACCCAGTACTTC. The full variable domain, completed using reference TRBV13 and TRBJ2-5, is AAGVIQSPRHLIKEKRETATLKCYPIPRHDTVYWYQQGPGQDPQFLISFYEKMQSDKGSIPDRFSAQQFSDYHSELNMSSLELGDSALYFCASSRVFQETQYFGPGTRLLVL.

This chain joins TRBV5-1 and TRBJ1-1; 7 bases line up with TRBD1. V shed 7 bases, J shed 1 base, and the junction held 10 bases outside the gene matches. Germline V gene data show CDR1 as SGHRS and CDR2 as YFSETQ. CDR3 length equals 15 residues. The CDR3 reads CASGRAGTANTEAFF. CDR3 bases: TGCGCCAGCGGCCGCGCAGGGACAGCGAACACTGAAGCTTTCTTT.

The rearrangement links TRBV5-1 to TRBJ2-5; 8 bases fit TRBD2. This CDR3 comprises 15 residues. The germline gives CDR1 SGHRS, CDR2 YFSETQ. V was clipped by 4 bases and J by 1 base; unmatched bases: 6. The CDR3 region has the DNA TGCGCCAGCAGCGTGGGCGGGGGGCCCCAAGAGACCCAGTACTTC. It is translated as CASSVGGGPQETQYF.

This clone was picked up one time. The chain joins TRBV4-3 to TRBJ2-5; D possibly corresponds to TRBD1 (6 bases). The CDR3 is made up of 13 amino acids. Between the trimmed V and J ends, which lost 3 bases and 5 bases, there was a span of 10 bases. Germline loops: CDR1 LGHNA, CDR2 YSLEER. The CDR3 coding sequence is TGCGCCAGCAGCCAGGGCAGGGGTGAGACCCAGTACTTC. Its protein is CASSQGRGETQYF.

The sample holds a few counts of this clone. This rearrangement joins TRBV2 to TRBJ2-2; 8 positions agree with TRBD2. The CDR3 length is 15 residues. The trim removed 7 bases at V and 7 bases at J, leaving 11 bases unmatched. The germline CDR1 and CDR2 sequences are SNHLY and FYNNEI. The DNA of the CDR3 is TGTGCCAGCATCTTAAAGCGGGAGTCGGTCGGGGAGCTGTTTTTT. Translating it yields CASILKRESVGELFF. The whole variable domain, remainder taken from reference TRBV2 and TRBJ2-2, is EPEVTQTPSHQVTQMGQEVILRCVPISNHLYFYWYRQILGQKVEFLVSFYNNEISEKSEIFDDQFSVERPDGSNFTLKIRSTKLEDSAMYFCASILKRESVGELFFGEGSRLTVL.

Comments on this clone: Other DNA sequences in this specimen translate into the identical CDR3. The V gene is TRBV2, the J gene TRBJ2-3; a possible D gene is TRBD2 (5 bases). Germline values: CDR1 SNHLY, CDR2 FYNNEI. This CDR3 has 13 residues. V was trimmed by 0 bases and J by 11 bases, leaving 12 bases between them. Here the CDR3 reads CASSEAGEGGQYF. In nucleotides, the CDR3 is TGTGCCAGCAGTGAAGCTGGAGAAGGAGGGCAGTATTTT. Using reference TRBV2 and TRBJ2-3 for the parts outside the CDR3, the full variable domain is EPEVTQTPSHQVTQMGQEVILRCVPISNHLYFYWYRQILGQKVEFLVSFYNNEISEKSEIFDDQFSVERPDGSNFTLKIRSTKLEDSAMYFCASSEAGEGGQYFGPGTRLTVL.

J is TRBJ1-1 and V is TRBV10-3, with D uncertain. The CDR3 consists of 12 residues. Per germline, CDR1 ENHRY and CDR2 SYGVKD. Trimming stripped 2 bases from V and 5 bases from J, with 6 bases between. CDR3 residues: CAISETGTEAFF. CDR3 DNA: TGTGCCATCAGTGAGACGGGGACTGAAGCTTTCTTT.

This clone showed up just a few times. The V and J genes are TRBV4-1 and TRBJ1-1; 8 bases align to TRBD1. V shed 3 bases, J shed 2 bases, and the junction held 2 bases outside the gene matches. Germline lookup yields CDR1 MGHRA and CDR2 YSYEKL. The CDR3 runs to 14 residues. In DNA form, the CDR3 reads TGCGCCAGCAGCCAGGGACAGGTTAACACTGAAGCTTTCTTT. Translating it yields CASSQGQVNTEAFF.

This clone showed up just a few times. The chain joins TRBV10-3 to TRBJ1-5, with 7 bases aligning to TRBD1. Per the germline V gene, CDR1 is ENHRY and CDR2 is SYGVKD. There are 13 residues in the CDR3. Losses at the gene ends were 10 bases for V and 5 bases for J; bases not matched to a gene: 8. The CDR3 region is CATSGQGDQPQHF. Here the CDR3 DNA reads TGTGCCACCTCCGGTCAGGGGGATCAGCCCCAGCATTTT.

The chain carries TRBV7-9 and TRBJ2-7, with TRBD1 matching over 12 bases. Trimming removed 5 bases from V and 9 bases from J; junction bases left unmatched: 8. The CDR3 length is 14 residues. From germline, CDR1 is SEHNR and CDR2 FQNEAQ (reference sequence). This CDR3 is CASSPGTGGVGQYF. As DNA, the CDR3 is TGTGCCAGCAGCCCCGGGACAGGGGGCGTGGGGCAGTACTTC.

Only a few counts were recorded for this clone. The rearrangement joins TRBV4-3 to TRBJ1-4; the match to TRBD1 covers 7 bases. V lost 3 bases to trimming and J lost 0 bases; unmatched junction nucleotides: 4. Looked up from germline, CDR1 is LGHNA and CDR2 is YSLEER. CDR3 length: 16 residues. The CDR3 nucleotides are TGCGCCAGCAGCCACACAGGGGAAGCAACTAATGAAAAACTGTTTTTT. Translating gives CASSHTGEATNEKLFF.

V gene TRBV27 combines with J gene TRBJ2-1, with D uncertain. V lost 2 bases and J lost 0, with 14 bases in between. The CDR3 runs to 17 residues. Germline CDR1 is MNHEY and CDR2 is SMNVEV (reference sequence). The CDR3 protein is CASSLTAPRSSYNEQFF. The DNA of the CDR3 is TGTGCCAGCAGTTTAACGGCTCCCCGGAGCTCCTACAATGAGCAGTTCTTC.

The J gene is TRBJ2-7, the V gene TRBV2; D not resolved. CDR3 length: 13 residues. The V gene's germline CDR1 is SNHLY and CDR2 FYNNEI. The ends were cut back, 3 bases at V and 0 bases at J, with 6 bases in the middle. For the CDR3, the DNA is TGTGCCAGCAGTGACGCCAGCTCCTACGAGCAGTACTTC. Its translation: CASSDASSYEQYF. Full variable domain (rest looked up from reference TRBV2 and TRBJ2-7): EPEVTQTPSHQVTQMGQEVILRCVPISNHLYFYWYRQILGQKVEFLVSFYNNEISEKSEIFDDQFSVERPDGSNFTLKIRSTKLEDSAMYFCASSDASSYEQYFGPGTRLTVT.

The CDR3, as DNA: TGTGCCAGCAGTTCGGACTATTCCCTTGGCTACACCTTC. Translated, it gives CASSSDYSLGYTF. V and J are TRBV6-5 and TRBJ1-2; D is ambiguous. V was pared by 4 bases and J by 7 bases, with 13 bases between. The CDR3 has 13 amino acids. Germline lookup yields CDR1 MNHEY and CDR2 SVGAGI.

The J gene is TRBJ2-2, the V gene TRBV19; TRBD1 aligns across 8 bases. CDR1 and CDR2 from the germline V gene are LNHDA and SQIVND (reference sequence). The ends lost 5 bases at V and 8 bases at J; junction bases unmatched: 7. This CDR3 spans 14 amino acids. CDR3 in DNA: TGTGCCAGTAGTTTTGACAGGGGACGGGGGGAGCTGTTTTTT. Amino acids: CASSFDRGRGELFF.

Of note for this clone: Compared with germline, one end of the junction differs, possibly owing to a read error. The genes are TRBV7-9 and TRBJ1-1, with 7 nucleotides matching TRBD1. Germline V gene sequence: CDR1 SEHNR, CDR2 FQNEAQ (reference sequence). The CDR3 extends over 12 amino acids. The CDR3 spells CSSSLGQTEAFF. In nucleotides, the CDR3 is TGTTCCAGCAGCCTGGGACAGACTGAAGCTTTCTTT.

This clone was found a few times. V is TRBV9 and J is TRBJ1-6; no clear D. The V gene's germline CDR1 is SGDLS and CDR2 YYNGEE. The CDR3 runs 12 residues. V was cut by 3 bases and J by 11 bases, with 9 bases left in between. DNA for the CDR3: TGTGCCAGCAGCGGAGGAAGGCCACCCCTCCACTTT. As protein: CASSGGRPPLHF.

This chain joins TRBV5-1 and TRBJ2-1; D is possibly TRBD1 (5 bases). The CDR3 contains 16 residues. V was trimmed by 4 bases and J by 0 bases, leaving 14 bases between them. Germline V gene sequence: CDR1 SGHRS, CDR2 YFSETQ. Written as DNA, the CDR3 is TGCGCCAGCAGCCCCCTGTACGACAGCTCCTACAATGAGCAGTTCTTC. This codes for CASSPLYDSSYNEQFF. The whole variable domain, remainder taken from reference TRBV5-1 and TRBJ2-1, is KAGVTQTPRYLIKTRGQQVTLSCSPISGHRSVSWYQQTPGQGLQFLFEYFSETQRNKGNFPGRFSGRQFSNSRSEMNVSTLELGDSALYLCASSPLYDSSYNEQFFGPGTRLTVL.

The chain carries TRBV4-3 and TRBJ1-6; 7 positions match TRBD1. Trimming removed 1 base from V and 6 bases from J; junction bases left unmatched: 3. CDR3 length equals 15 residues. Germline loops: CDR1 LGHNA, CDR2 YSLEER. As DNA, the CDR3 is TGCGCCAGCAGCCAAGGGACAGGTAGTAATTCACCCCTCCACTTT. Protein product: CASSQGTGSNSPLHF.

The chain couples TRBV5-5 to TRBJ1-2, with a weak D call TRBD1 (5 bases). V lost 5 bases to trimming and J lost 3 bases, with 11 bases between them. The CDR3 runs to 13 residues. Per the germline V gene, CDR1 is SGHKS and CDR2 is YYEKEE (reference sequence). DNA for the CDR3: TGTGCCAGCAGACCAGGGACTTACTATGGCTACACCTTC. Its translation is CASRPGTYYGYTF.

The chain recombines TRBV7-9 with TRBJ2-1; 8 positions agree with TRBD2. This CDR3 comprises 15 residues. Unmatched junction bases numbered 7, after V lost 1 base and J lost 8 bases. Germline assignment: CDR1 SEHNR and CDR2 FQNEAQ (reference sequence). The CDR3 region is CASSLGLAGGYEQFF. In DNA form, the CDR3 reads TGTGCCAGCAGCTTAGGGCTAGCGGGCGGATATGAGCAGTTCTTC.

This chain uses TRBV30 with TRBJ2-7; 7 bases are a match to TRBD2. CDR3 length equals 14 residues. Per germline, CDR1 GTSNPN and CDR2 SVGIG (reference sequence). V gave up 1 base and J gave up 4 bases; unmatched junction bases: 7. The CDR3 DNA sequence: TGTGCCTGGAGTGGGGTAACGGGGGGTTACGAGCAGTACTTC. It specifies CAWSGVTGGYEQYF. Full variable domain (remainder filled in from reference TRBV30 and TRBJ2-7): SQTIHQWPATLVQPVGSPLSLECTVEGTSNPNLYWYRQAAGRGLQLLFYSVGIGQISSEVPQNLSASRPQDRQFILSSKKLLLSDSGFYLCAWSGVTGGYEQYFGPGTRLTVT.

The chain carries TRBV7-6 and TRBJ1-1; D not resolved. This CDR3 contains 15 residues. In germline, CDR1 is SGHVS, CDR2 FNYEAQ. V lost 0 bases, J lost 3 bases, and 11 bases lay in between. The CDR3 DNA reads as TGTGCCAGCAGCTTAGCGTTCGGGGATTACACTGAAGCTTTCTTT. This encodes CASSLAFGDYTEAFF.

The chain couples TRBV7-8 to TRBJ2-2, with 7 nucleotides matching TRBD2. V lost 3 bases, J lost 7 bases, and 5 bases stayed unmatched. Germline loops: CDR1 SGHVS, CDR2 FQNEAQ. This CDR3 comprises 14 residues. The CDR3 sequence: CASSLVRGVGELFF. The CDR3 bases are TGTGCCAGCAGCTTGGTTCGGGGGGTCGGGGAGCTGTTTTTT.